The 3 T cell receptor beta chains listed next were all sequenced from one sample in a study of blood T cell repertoires in COVID-19. Method: immunoSEQ multiplex PCR; TCRdb's copy keeps in-frame clones and lacks some. The sample records 250,000 or so clones, around 88% being singletons. The sequenced material came from PBMCs or T cells enriched from blood (not recorded which). The receptors were sampled from a woman between 40 and 50 years old with acute COVID-19.

The chain has TRBV5-6 and TRBJ2-7; tentative D call: TRBD2 (5 bases). CDR1 is SGHDT and CDR2 is YYEEEE in the germline V gene. Trimming removed 4 bases at V and 3 bases at J, with 17 bases between. This CDR3 comprises 15 residues. The CDR3 nucleotides are TGTGCCAGCAGCGTCGGAGGCTCCCTCTACTACGAGCAGTACGTC. Translating it yields CASSVGGSLYYEQYV.

The chain recombines TRBV5-1 with TRBJ2-5; TRBD1 agrees at 8 bases. This CDR3 comprises 19 residues. The trim removed 3 bases at V and 2 bases at J, leaving 18 bases unmatched. In germline, CDR1 is SGHRS, CDR2 YFSETQ. CDR3 DNA sequence: TGCGCCAGCAGCTCCCGGCGCCAAGGTTATAGGACAGGGCAAGAGACCCAGTACTTC. This translates into CASSSRRQGYRTGQETQYF.

The chain joins TRBV29-1 to TRBJ1-1, with D perhaps matching TRBD1 (5 bases). CDR1 is SQVTM, CDR2 ANQGSEA, per germline. The CDR3 consists of 11 residues. V was clipped by 6 bases and J by 12 bases, with 17 bases between them. The CDR3 coding sequence is TGCAGCGTCGGGGACTCCTATTCCCCTTTCTTT. It encodes CSVGDSYSPFF.